This TCR beta chain was retrieved from a study of shared clonotypes between healthy human individuals. CD45RA-negative memory and CD45RA+ naive subsets were split from the CD4+ cells. Only a few counts were recorded for this clone. The CDR3 consists of 13 residues. V was shortened by 0 bases and J by 6 bases, with 9 bases between the two germline ends. Germline V gives CDR1 WNHNN, CDR2 SYGVQD (reference sequence). The study ran the assay at deep level. TCRdb's table, derived via immunoSEQ multiplex PCR, lists solely in-frame clones and lacks some. The sample includes 2.5 million or so clones, roughly 92% of them seen just once.

The sequence came from a man between 18 and 35 years old in good health. The chain links TRBV10-1 to TRBJ2-7, with no clear D. The sample consisted of naive CD4+ T cells sorted from blood. As to subset: CD45RA+ positively selected. Here the CDR3 reads CASSESTIGEQYF. CDR3 sequence (DNA): TGCGCCAGCAGTGAGTCGACCATTGGCGAGCAGTACTTC.